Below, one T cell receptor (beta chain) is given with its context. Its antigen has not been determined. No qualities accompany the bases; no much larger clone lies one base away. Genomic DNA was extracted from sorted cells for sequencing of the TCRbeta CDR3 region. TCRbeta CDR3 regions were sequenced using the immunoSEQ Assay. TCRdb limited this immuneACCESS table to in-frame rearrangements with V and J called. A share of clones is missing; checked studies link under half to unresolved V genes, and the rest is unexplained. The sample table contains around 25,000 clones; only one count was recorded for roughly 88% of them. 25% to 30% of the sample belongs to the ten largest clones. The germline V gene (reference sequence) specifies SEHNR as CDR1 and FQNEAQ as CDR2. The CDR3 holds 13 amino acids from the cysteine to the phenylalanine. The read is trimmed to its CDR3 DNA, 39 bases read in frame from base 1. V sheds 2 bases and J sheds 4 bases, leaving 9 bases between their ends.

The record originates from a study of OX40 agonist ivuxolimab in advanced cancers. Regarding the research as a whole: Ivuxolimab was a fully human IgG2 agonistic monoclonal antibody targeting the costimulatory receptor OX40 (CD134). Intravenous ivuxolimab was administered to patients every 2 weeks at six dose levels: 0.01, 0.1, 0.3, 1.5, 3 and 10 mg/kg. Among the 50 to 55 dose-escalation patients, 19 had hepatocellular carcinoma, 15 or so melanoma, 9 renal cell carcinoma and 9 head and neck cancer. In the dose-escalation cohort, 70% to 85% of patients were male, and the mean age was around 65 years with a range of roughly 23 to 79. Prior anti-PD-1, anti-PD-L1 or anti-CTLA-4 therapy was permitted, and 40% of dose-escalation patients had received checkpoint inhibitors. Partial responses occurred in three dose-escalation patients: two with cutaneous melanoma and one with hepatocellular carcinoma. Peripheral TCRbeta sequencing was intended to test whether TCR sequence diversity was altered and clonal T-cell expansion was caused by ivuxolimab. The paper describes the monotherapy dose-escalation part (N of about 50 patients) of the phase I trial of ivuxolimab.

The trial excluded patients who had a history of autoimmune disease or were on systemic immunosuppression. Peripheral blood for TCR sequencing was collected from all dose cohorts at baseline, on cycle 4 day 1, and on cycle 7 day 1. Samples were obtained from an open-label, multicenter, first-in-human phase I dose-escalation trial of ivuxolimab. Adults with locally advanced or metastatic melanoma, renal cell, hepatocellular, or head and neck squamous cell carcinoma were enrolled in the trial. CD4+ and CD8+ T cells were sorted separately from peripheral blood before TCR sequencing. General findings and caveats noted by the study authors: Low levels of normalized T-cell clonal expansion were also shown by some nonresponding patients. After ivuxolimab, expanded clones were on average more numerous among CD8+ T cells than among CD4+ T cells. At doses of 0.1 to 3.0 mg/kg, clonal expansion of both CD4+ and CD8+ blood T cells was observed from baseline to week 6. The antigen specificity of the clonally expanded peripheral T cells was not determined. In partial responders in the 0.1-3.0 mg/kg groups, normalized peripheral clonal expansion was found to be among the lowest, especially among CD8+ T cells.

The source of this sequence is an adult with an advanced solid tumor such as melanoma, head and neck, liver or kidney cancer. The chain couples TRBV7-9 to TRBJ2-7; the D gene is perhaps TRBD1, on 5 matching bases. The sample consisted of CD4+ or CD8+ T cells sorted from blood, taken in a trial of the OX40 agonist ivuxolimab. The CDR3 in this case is CASSLQGLYEQYF. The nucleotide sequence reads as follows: TGTGCCAGCAGCTTACAGGGTTTATACGAGCAGTACTTC.